The 9 T cell receptor beta chains given below trace back to one sample, sequenced in a study of breast tumors, draining lymph nodes, adjacent tissues. TCRdb used MiXCR to reprocess the multiplex PCR reads, holding one entry per CDR3 protein. The sample yields under 150,000 distinct CDR3 sequences, 15% to 20% seen once. Samples came from axillary lymph nodes draining the breast cancer. The sample was axillary lymph node tissue. These receptors were taken from a female donor with breast cancer. Some clones in this sample may be carry-over from other donors' samples.

This clonotype was recorded at least ten times. The chain carries TRBV29-1 and TRBJ2-2; possible D gene TRBD2, 5 bases. Trimming cost V 5 bases and J 0 bases, with 10 bases left between them. This CDR3 is built from 14 residues. Germline V gene data show CDR1 as SQVTM and CDR2 as ANQGSEA. CDR3 coding DNA: TGCAGCGTTAACCCCGGGACGAACACCGGGGAGCTGTTTTTT. Encoded protein: CSVNPGTNTGELFF.

This clonotype occurred many times. V usage is TRBV20-1 and J usage is TRBJ2-3; maybe TRBD2 (5 bases). CDR1 DFQATT and CDR2 SNEGSKA come from the germline V gene (reference sequence). This CDR3 spans 13 amino acids. Trimming took off 7 bases at V and 2 bases at J, with 13 bases between the two ends. The CDR3 DNA reads as TGCAGTGGTACGGGAACCAACACAGATACGCAGTATTTT. Translation gives CSGTGTNTDTQYF.

This clonotype came up many times. The chain couples TRBV6-1 to TRBJ2-5; unclear D gene. V was trimmed by 6 bases and J by 5 bases, leaving 4 bases between them. This CDR3 spans 10 amino acids. Germline V gives CDR1 MNHNS, CDR2 SASEGT. CDR3 amino acids: CASRTETQYF. The DNA of the CDR3 is TGTGCCAGCAGGACGGAGACCCAGTACTTC.

This sequence joins TRBV6-2 or TRBV6-3 and TRBJ2-7; 7 bases are shared with TRBD1. The ends lost 5 bases at V and 2 bases at J; junction bases unmatched: 3. This CDR3 contains 13 residues. The germline gives CDR1 MNHEY, CDR2 SVGEGT. Here the CDR3 DNA reads TGTGCCAGCAGTGGGACAGACGCCTACGAGCAGTACTTC. Its translation is CASSGTDAYEQYF.

This clonotype was counted many times. The chain combines TRBV7-3 with TRBJ2-2; TRBD2 matches at 8 bases. CDR3 length: 17 residues. The J segment lost 4 bases and the V segment lost 4 bases, leaving 11 bases of the junction unmatched. CDR1 is SGHTA, CDR2 FQGTGA, per germline. CDR3 protein: CASSSSGGGAGTGELFF. Here the CDR3 DNA reads TGTGCCAGCAGCTCATCGGGAGGGGGGGCAGGCACCGGGGAGCTGTTTTTT.

This clonotype was observed at least ten times. The CDR3 here is CASRTPGTNQPQHF. In DNA form, the CDR3 reads TGTGCCAGTCGGACACCGGGGACTAATCAGCCCCAGCATTTT. The chain has TRBV6-5 and TRBJ1-5; a weak D match, TRBD1 (5 bases). V dropped 9 bases and J dropped 4 bases, with 16 bases sitting between them. The germline gives CDR1 MNHEY, CDR2 SVGAGI. There are 14 residues in the CDR3.

There are many counts of this clonotype. This chain joins TRBV6-5 and TRBJ2-1, with TRBD2 matching 13 bases. The CDR3 is made up of 13 amino acids. V lost 6 bases and J lost 9; bases outside the gene matches: 2. The germline gives CDR1 MNHEY, CDR2 SVGAGI. The DNA for the CDR3 is TGTGCCAGCAGACTAGCGGGAGGGATTGAGCAGTTCTTC. Its protein product is CASRLAGGIEQFF.

At least ten counts were recorded for this clonotype. The chain joins TRBV6-1 to TRBJ2-1; D ambiguous. Per germline, CDR1 MNHNS and CDR2 SASEGT. V gave up 2 bases and J gave up 5 bases, with 13 bases separating them. The CDR3 sequence is 15 residues long. Written as DNA, the CDR3 is TGTGCCAGCAGTGAATACATGTCCAACAACAATGAGCAGTTCTTC. Its protein is CASSEYMSNNNEQFF.

The chain couples TRBV20-1 to TRBJ1-6; 8 bases are a match to TRBD1. CDR3 size: 15 residues. Looked up from germline, CDR1 is DFQATT and CDR2 is SNEGSKA (reference sequence). J gave up 6 bases and V 0 bases, and 4 bases lay outside the gene matches. DNA for the CDR3: TGCAGTGCTAGAGACCGGGACAGGAGTAATTCACCCCTCCACTTT. Translated, it gives CSARDRDRSNSPLHF.